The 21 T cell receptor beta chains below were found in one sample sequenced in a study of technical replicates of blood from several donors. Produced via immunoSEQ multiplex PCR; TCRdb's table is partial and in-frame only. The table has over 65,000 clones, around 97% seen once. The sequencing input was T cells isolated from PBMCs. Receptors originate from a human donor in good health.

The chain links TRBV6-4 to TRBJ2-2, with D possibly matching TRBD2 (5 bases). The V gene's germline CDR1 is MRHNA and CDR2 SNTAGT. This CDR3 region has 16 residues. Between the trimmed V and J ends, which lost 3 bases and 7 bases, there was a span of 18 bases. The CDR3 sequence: CASSDNLLVGHGELFF. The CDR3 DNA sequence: TGTGCCAGCAGTGATAACCTACTAGTGGGTCACGGGGAGCTGTTTTTT.

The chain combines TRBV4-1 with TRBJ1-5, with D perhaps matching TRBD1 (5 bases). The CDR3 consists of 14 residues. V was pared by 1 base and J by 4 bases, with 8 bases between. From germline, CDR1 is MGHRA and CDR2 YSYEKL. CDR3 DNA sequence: TGCGCCAGCAGCCAAGTGGGGGGAAATCAGCCCCAGCATTTT. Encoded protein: CASSQVGGNQPQHF.

This CDR3 is CASSAENTEAFF. The CDR3 bases are TGTGCCAGCAGCGCAGAGAACACTGAAGCTTTCTTT. This chain connects TRBV11-2 to TRBJ1-1; no definite D call. This CDR3 has 12 amino acids. The V gene's germline CDR1 is SGHAT and CDR2 FQNNGV. With 5 bases removed from V and 1 base from J, the gap between germline ends came to 5 bases.

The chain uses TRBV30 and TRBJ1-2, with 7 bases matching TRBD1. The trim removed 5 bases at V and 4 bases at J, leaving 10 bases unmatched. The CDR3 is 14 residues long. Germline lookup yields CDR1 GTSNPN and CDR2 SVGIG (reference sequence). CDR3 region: CAWSRGLFVYGYTF. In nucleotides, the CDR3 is TGTGCCTGGTCGAGGGGGCTCTTTGTCTATGGCTACACCTTC.

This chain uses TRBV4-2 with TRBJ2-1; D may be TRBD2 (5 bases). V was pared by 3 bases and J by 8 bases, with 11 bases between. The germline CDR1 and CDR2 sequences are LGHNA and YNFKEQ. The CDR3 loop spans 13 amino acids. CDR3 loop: CASSQEERDEQFF. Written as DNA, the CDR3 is TGTGCCAGCAGCCAGGAGGAAAGGGATGAGCAGTTCTTC.

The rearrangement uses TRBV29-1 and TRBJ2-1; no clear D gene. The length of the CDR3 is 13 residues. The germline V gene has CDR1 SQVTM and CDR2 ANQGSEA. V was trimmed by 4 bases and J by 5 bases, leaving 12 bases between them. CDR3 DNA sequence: TGCAGCGTTGTCACCAGTCCCCACAATGAGCAGTTCTTC. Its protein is CSVVTSPHNEQFF.

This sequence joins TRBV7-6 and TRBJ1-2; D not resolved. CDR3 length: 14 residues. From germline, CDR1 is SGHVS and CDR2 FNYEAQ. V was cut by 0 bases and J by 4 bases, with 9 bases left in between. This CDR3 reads CASSLAEGVYGYTF. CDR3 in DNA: TGTGCCAGCAGCTTAGCGGAGGGCGTCTATGGCTACACCTTC.

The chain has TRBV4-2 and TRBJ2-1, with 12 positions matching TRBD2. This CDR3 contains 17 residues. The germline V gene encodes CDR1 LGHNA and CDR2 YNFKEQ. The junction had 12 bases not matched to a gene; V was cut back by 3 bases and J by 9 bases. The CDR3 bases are TGTGCCAGCAGCCAGGCTAGCGGGGGGGAAGTATCTGCTGAGCAGTTCTTC. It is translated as CASSQASGGEVSAEQFF.

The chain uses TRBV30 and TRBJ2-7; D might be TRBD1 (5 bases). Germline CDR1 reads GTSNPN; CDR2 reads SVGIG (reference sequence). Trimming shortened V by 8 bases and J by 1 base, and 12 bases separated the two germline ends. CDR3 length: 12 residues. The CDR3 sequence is CAGAPNSYEQYF. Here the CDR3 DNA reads TGTGCCGGGGCTCCCAATTCCTACGAGCAGTACTTC.

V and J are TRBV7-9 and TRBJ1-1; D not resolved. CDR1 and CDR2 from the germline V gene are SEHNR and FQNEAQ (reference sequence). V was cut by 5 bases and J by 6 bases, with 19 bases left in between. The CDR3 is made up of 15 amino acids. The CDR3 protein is CASSTGDIRTAEAFF. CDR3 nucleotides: TGTGCCAGCAGCACCGGGGATATCCGAACCGCTGAAGCTTTCTTT. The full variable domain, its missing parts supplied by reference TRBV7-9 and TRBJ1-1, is DTGVSQNPRHKITKRGQNVTFRCDPISEHNRLYWYRQTLGQGPEFLTYFQNEAQLEKSRLLSDRFSAERPKGSFSTLEIQRTEQGDSAMYLCASSTGDIRTAEAFFGQGTRLTVV.

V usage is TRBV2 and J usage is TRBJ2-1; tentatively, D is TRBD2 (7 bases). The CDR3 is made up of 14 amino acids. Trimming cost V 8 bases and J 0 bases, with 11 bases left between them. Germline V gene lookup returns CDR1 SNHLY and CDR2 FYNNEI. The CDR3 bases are TGTGCCAGCTGGGGAGGGGGCTCCTACAATGAGCAGTTCTTC. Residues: CASWGGGSYNEQFF.

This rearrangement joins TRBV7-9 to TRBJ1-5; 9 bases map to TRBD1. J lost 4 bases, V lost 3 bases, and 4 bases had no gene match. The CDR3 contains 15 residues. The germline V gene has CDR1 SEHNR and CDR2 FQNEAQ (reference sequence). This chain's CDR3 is CASSFGQGSNQPQHF. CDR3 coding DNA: TGTGCCAGCAGCTTCGGACAGGGGAGTAATCAGCCCCAGCATTTT.

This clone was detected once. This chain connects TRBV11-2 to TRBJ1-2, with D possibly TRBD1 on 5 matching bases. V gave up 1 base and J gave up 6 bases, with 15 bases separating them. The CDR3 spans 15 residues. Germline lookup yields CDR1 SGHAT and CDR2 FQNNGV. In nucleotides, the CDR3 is TGTGCCAGCAGCTTAGCAGGGAATTTTGTGGATGGCTACACCTTC. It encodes CASSLAGNFVDGYTF.

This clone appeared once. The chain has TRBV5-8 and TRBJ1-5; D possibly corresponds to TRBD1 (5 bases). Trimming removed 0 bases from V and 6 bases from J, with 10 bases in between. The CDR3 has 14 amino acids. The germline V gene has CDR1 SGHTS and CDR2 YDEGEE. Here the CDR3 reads CASSLGAGFQPQHF. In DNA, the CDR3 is TGTGCCAGCAGCTTGGGGGCAGGGTTTCAGCCCCAGCATTTT.

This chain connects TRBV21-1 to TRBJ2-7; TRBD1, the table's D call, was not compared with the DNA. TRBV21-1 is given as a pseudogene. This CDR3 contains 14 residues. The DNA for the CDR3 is TGTGCCAGCAGCAATCGGGACAGCACCTACGAGCAGTACTTC. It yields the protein CASSNRDSTYEQYF.

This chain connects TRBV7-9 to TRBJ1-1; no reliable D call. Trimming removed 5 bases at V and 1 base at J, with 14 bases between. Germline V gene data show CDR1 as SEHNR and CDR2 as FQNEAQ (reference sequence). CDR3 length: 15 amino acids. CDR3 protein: CASSPRGLSNTEAFF. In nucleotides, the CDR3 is TGTGCCAGCAGCCCGAGAGGGTTGTCGAACACTGAAGCTTTCTTT.

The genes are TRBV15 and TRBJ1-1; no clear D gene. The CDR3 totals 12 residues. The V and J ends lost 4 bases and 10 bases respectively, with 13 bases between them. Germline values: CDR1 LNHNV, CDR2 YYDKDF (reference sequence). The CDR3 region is CATSTLGERAFF. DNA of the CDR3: TGTGCCACCAGCACCTTAGGAGAAAGAGCTTTCTTT.

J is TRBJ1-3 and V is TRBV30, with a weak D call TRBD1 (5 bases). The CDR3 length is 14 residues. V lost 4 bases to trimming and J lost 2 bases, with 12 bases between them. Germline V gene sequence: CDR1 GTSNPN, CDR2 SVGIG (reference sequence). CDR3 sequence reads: CAWIPGRAGNTIYF. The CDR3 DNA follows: TGTGCCTGGATTCCAGGGAGGGCTGGAAACACCATATATTTT.

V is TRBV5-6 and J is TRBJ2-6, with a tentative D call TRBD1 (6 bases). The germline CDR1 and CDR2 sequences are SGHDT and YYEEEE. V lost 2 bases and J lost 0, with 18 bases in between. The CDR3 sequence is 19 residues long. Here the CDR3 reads CASSFIIRDTYSGANVLTF. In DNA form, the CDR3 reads TGTGCCAGCAGCTTTATCATCCGGGACACCTACTCTGGGGCCAACGTCCTGACTTTC.

The CDR3 loop is CASSLRDRGPQKNTEAFF. DNA for the CDR3: TGCGCCAGCAGCCTGAGGGACAGGGGTCCCCAGAAGAACACTGAAGCTTTCTTT. The chain uses TRBV5-1 and TRBJ1-1; 10 positions agree with TRBD1. The length of the CDR3 is 18 residues. CDR1 is SGHRS, CDR2 YFSETQ, per germline. V shed 4 bases, J shed 1 base, and the junction held 13 bases outside the gene matches.

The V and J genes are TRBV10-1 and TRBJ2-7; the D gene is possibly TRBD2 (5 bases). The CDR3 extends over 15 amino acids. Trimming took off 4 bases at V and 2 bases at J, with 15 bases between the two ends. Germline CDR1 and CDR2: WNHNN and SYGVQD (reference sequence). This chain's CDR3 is CASSVGGLAAYEQYF. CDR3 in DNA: TGCGCCAGCAGTGTGGGTGGACTCGCGGCCTACGAGCAGTACTTC.